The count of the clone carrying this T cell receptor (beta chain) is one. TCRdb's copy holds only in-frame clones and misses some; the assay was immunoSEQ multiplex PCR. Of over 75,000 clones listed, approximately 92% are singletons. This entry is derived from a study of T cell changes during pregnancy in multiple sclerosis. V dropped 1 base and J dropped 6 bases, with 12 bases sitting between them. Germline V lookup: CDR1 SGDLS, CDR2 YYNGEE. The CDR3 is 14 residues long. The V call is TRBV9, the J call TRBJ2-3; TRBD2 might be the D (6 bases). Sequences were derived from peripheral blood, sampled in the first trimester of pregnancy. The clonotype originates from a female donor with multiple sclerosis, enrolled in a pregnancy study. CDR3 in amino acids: CASSVREVTDTQYF. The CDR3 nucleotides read TGTGCCAGCAGCGTAAGGGAGGTCACCGATACGCAGTATTTT.